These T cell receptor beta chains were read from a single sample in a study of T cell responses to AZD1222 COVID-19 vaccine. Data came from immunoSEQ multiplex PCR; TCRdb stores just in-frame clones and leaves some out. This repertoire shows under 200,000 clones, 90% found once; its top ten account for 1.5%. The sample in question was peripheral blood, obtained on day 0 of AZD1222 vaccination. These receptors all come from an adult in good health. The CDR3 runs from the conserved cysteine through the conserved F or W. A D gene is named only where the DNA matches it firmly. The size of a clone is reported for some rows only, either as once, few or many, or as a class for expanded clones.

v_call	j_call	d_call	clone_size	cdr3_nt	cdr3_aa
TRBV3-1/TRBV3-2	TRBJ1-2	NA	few	TGTGCCAGCAGCCGCCCAGAGGTAGAGGGGATCTATGGCTACACCTTC	CASSRPEVEGIYGYTF
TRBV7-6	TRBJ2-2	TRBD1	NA	TGTGCCAGCAGCATGACAGGGGGGAACACCGGGGAGCTGTTTTTT	CASSMTGGNTGELFF
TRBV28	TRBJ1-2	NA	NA	TGTGCCAGCAGTTTAGGGTTCGATCCAGGGAACTATGGCTACACCTTC	CASSLGFDPGNYGYTF
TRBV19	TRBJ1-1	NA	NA	TGTGCCAGTAGTATGCGGGAGAACACTGAAGCTTTCTTT	CASSMRENTEAFF
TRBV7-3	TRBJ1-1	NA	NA	TGTGCCAGCAGCCCCCCCGGGGTAGACACTGAAGCTTTCTTT	CASSPPGVDTEAFF
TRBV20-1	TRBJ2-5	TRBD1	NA	TGCAGTGCTGGTGGACAGGCCAAGAGGACCCAGTACTTC	CSAGGQAKRTQYF
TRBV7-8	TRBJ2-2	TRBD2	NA	TGTGCCAGCAGCCCCTGGGGTAGCGGGGCGAACACCGGGGAGCTGTTTTTT	CASSPWGSGANTGELFF
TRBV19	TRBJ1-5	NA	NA	TGTGCCAGTAGTATACTGGGGTTTGGGCAGCCCCAGCATTTT	CASSILGFGQPQHF
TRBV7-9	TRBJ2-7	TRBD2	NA	TGTGCCAGCAGCTTAGAGTCCGGGACTAAGGCCCGTTCCTACGAGCAGTACTTC	CASSLESGTKARSYEQYF
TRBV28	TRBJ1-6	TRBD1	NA	TGTGCCAGCTCTCCGGGACAGGACTATTCACCCCTCCACTTT	CASSPGQDYSPLHF
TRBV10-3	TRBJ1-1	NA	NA	TGTGCCATCACTGAGGGTCCTTTTAACACTGAAGCTTTCTTT	CAITEGPFNTEAFF
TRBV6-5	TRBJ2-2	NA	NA	TGTGCCAGCAGTTACGGGGTAGCGTACGGGGAGCTGTTTTTT	CASSYGVAYGELFF
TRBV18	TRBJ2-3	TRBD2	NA	TGTGCCAGCTCACCACGCGGGACTAGCGGGGCAGATACGCAGTATTTT	CASSPRGTSGADTQYF
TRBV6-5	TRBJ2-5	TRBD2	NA	TGTGCCAGCAGTTACGGGGGGGGAGAGACCCAGTACTTC	CASSYGGGETQYF
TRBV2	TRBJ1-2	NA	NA	TGTGCCAGCAGTGAAAAATTGTTCTATGGCTACACCTTC	CASSEKLFYGYTF
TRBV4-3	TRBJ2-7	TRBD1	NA	TGCGCCAGCAGCCAAGTACCGACAGGGGTCGAGCAGTACTTC	CASSQVPTGVEQYF
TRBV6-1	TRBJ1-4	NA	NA	TGTGCCAGCAGTGCAGCGGATTTAGGACCTAATGAAAAACTGTTTTTT	CASSAADLGPNEKLFF
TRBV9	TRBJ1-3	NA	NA	TGTGCCAGCAGCCCTCGTCCTCCCTCGGGTTCTGGAAACACCATATATTTT	CASSPRPPSGSGNTIYF